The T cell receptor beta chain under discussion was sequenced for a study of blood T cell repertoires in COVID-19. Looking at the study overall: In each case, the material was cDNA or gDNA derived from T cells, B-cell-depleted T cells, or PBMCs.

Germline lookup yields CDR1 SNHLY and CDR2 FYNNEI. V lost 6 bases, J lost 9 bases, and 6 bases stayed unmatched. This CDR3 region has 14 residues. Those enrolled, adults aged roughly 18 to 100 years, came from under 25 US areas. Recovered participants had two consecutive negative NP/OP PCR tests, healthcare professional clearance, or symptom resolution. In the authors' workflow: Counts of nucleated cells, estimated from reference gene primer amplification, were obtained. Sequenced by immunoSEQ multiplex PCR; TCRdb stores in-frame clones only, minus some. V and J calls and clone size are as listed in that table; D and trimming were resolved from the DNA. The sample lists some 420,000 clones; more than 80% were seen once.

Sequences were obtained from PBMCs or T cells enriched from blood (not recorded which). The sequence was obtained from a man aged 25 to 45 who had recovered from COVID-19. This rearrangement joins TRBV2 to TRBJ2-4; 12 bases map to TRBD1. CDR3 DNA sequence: TGTGCCAGCAGGGCCGGGACAGGGGGCGGCATTCAGTACTTC. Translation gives CASRAGTGGGIQYF.